Given below is one TCR beta chain in context. CDR1 and CDR2 from the germline V gene are SGHVS and FQNEAQ. V shed 5 bases, J shed 4 bases, and the junction held 5 bases outside the gene matches. This CDR3 has 16 residues. The data belong to a study of blood T cell repertoires in COVID-19. In the source study's methods: Using reference gene primer amplification, nucleated cell counts were estimated. The method was immunoSEQ multiplex PCR; TCRdb's version includes in-frame clones alone and lacks a portion of them. That table supplies the V and J calls and clone size; D and trimming were determined from the DNA. This sample has around 200,000 clones; approximately 86% occur once, and the top ten carry 10%.

Specimen: PBMCs or T cells enriched from blood (not recorded which). The chain carries TRBV7-8 and TRBJ2-3; 14 bases agree with TRBD2. The TCR originated in a man younger than 35 with acute COVID-19. The CDR3 DNA follows: TGTGCCAGCAGCACTAGGACTAGCGGGAGGCCAGATACGCAGTATTTT. Translation gives CASSTRTSGRPDTQYF.